Each of the 15 T cell receptor beta chains below was sequenced from the same sample in a study of CD8+CD57+ T cells in acquired aplastic anemia. TCR beta VDJ and CDR3 profiles were obtained from a genomic DNA template. TCRdb fed the reads into MiXCR, producing one record per CDR3 protein. The table lists some 170,000 distinct CDR3 sequences, 50% to 65% of them singletons. Selection for sequencing was limited to patients who had shown CD8+CD57+ cell expansion by flow cytometry. Material for sequencing was sorted CD4+, CD8+, or CD8+CD57+ T cells (not recorded which) from PBMCs. The receptors were gathered from a human donor with aplastic anemia.

The rearrangement uses TRBV2 and TRBJ2-7; the match to TRBD1 covers 8 bases. The V gene's germline CDR1 is SNHLY and CDR2 FYNNEI. The CDR3 spans 15 residues. V lost 6 bases, J lost 2 bases, and 9 bases stayed unmatched. For the CDR3, the DNA is TGTGCCAGCAGCCAAATGGGACAGGCTGCCTACGAGCAGTACTTC. Residues: CASSQMGQAAYEQYF.

This clonotype was detected many times. The gene calls are TRBV15 and TRBJ2-7, with 10 bases fitting TRBD2. The germline V gene encodes CDR1 LNHNV and CDR2 YYDKDF (reference sequence). The CDR3 runs 15 residues. Trimming cost V 6 bases and J 3 bases; bases outside gene matches: 8. In DNA form, the CDR3 reads TGTGCCACCAGATCCGAGCGGGGGGGACACTACGAGCAGTACTTC. The encoded protein is CATRSERGGHYEQYF. Full variable domain (remainder filled in from reference TRBV15 and TRBJ2-7): DAMVIQNPRYQVTQFGKPVTLSCSQTLNHNVMYWYQQKSSQAPKLLFHYYDKDFNNEADTPDNFQSRRPNTSFCFLDIRSPGLGDTAMYLCATRSERGGHYEQYFGPGTRLTVT.

V is TRBV2 and J is TRBJ2-1; D might be TRBD2 (6 bases). CDR3 length: 15 residues. Trimming cost V 7 bases and J 0 bases, with 13 bases left between them. Germline values: CDR1 SNHLY, CDR2 FYNNEI. The chain's CDR3 is CASKASAASYNEQFF. The CDR3 nucleotides are TGTGCCAGCAAGGCTAGCGCCGCCTCCTACAATGAGCAGTTCTTC.

The rearrangement links TRBV7-3 to TRBJ2-7; 7 bases line up with TRBD2. Trimming removed 4 bases from V and 6 bases from J; junction bases left unmatched: 6. There are 13 residues in the CDR3. CDR1 is SGHTA and CDR2 is FQGTGA in the germline V gene. The CDR3 DNA follows: TGTGCCAGCAGCTCCGGGTGGGGGGGCGAGCAGTACTTC. Its protein product is CASSSGWGGEQYF. The variable domain in full, with the rest retrieved from reference TRBV7-3 and TRBJ2-7, is GAGVSQTPSNKVTEKGKYVELRCDPISGHTALYWYRQSLGQGPEFLIYFQGTGAADDSGLPNDRFFAVRPEGSVSTLKIQRTERGDSAVYLCASSSGWGGEQYFGPGTRLTVT.

This clonotype was seen at least ten times. This chain connects TRBV27 to TRBJ2-7; 10 positions agree with TRBD2. The CDR3 has 13 residues. In germline, CDR1 is MNHEY, CDR2 SMNVEV (reference sequence). J was trimmed by 3 bases and V by 8 bases; bases with no gene match: 4. This chain's CDR3 is CASGPSGGYEQYF. The CDR3 region has the DNA TGTGCCAGCGGCCCTAGCGGGGGCTACGAGCAGTACTTC.

This rearrangement joins TRBV2 to TRBJ2-2; 10 positions match TRBD1. Trimming took 4 bases from V and 0 from J; bases not matched to a gene: 2. The CDR3 consists of 16 residues. CDR1 SNHLY and CDR2 FYNNEI come from the germline V gene. CDR3 DNA: TGTGCCAGCAGTGGGACAGGGGGAGCGAACACCGGGGAGCTGTTTTTT. Protein: CASSGTGGANTGELFF.

This clonotype occurred many times. The chain recombines TRBV2 with TRBJ2-3; 13 bases line up with TRBD2. There are 16 residues in the CDR3. J lost 5 bases, V lost 4 bases, and 6 bases had no gene match. The germline CDR1 and CDR2 sequences are SNHLY and FYNNEI. CDR3 DNA sequence: TGTGCCAGCAGTGCACTAGCGGGGGGGCAGAAAGATACGCAGTATTTT. This gives the protein CASSALAGGQKDTQYF.

This clonotype was detected ten times or more. This chain connects TRBV5-8 to TRBJ2-7, with 9 bases that match TRBD1. The CDR3 is 16 residues long. V lost 4 bases and J lost 12; bases outside the gene matches: 20. Germline-derived CDR1 and CDR2 are SGHTS and YDEGEE. The CDR3 DNA reads as TGTGCCAGCAGCGGCCTCAAGACCGGGACAGGGTGGCGACCGTACTTC. Translation: CASSGLKTGTGWRPYF.

The chain has TRBV20-1 and TRBJ2-1, with a weak D call TRBD2 (6 bases). Trimming stripped 6 bases from V and 4 bases from J, with 22 bases between. CDR3 size: 16 residues. Germline CDR1 and CDR2: DFQATT and SNEGSKA (reference sequence). CDR3 sequence (DNA): TGCAGTGCCAGTGCGGGAAAATGGGACGGATACAATGAGCAGTTCTTC. It encodes CSASAGKWDGYNEQFF.

The chain uses TRBV7-9 and TRBJ1-1; 7 bases align to TRBD1. Germline assignment: CDR1 SEHNR and CDR2 FQNEAQ (reference sequence). This CDR3 contains 16 residues. Losses at the gene ends were 1 base for V and 0 bases for J; bases not matched to a gene: 5. The CDR3 DNA follows: TGTGCCAGCAGCTTAGGGGACAGCAGGTTGAACACTGAAGCTTTCTTT. It encodes CASSLGDSRLNTEAFF.

This clonotype turned up a few times. The chain carries TRBV3-1 and TRBJ2-3; D ambiguous. The CDR3 totals 14 residues. V was cut by 2 bases and J by 0 bases, with 6 bases left in between. Germline V gene data show CDR1 as LGHDT and CDR2 as YNNKEL (reference sequence). In DNA form, the CDR3 reads TGTGCCAGCAGCCAACCGACTAGCACAGATACGCAGTATTTT. Translation: CASSQPTSTDTQYF.

The chain joins TRBV7-8 to TRBJ2-2, with D possibly matching TRBD1 (6 bases). The V end was cut by 2 bases, the J end by 1 base, with 11 bases between. This CDR3 region has 16 residues. The germline CDR1 and CDR2 sequences are SGHVS and FQNEAQ. CDR3 amino acids: CASSLTGFGNTGELFF. CDR3 DNA: TGTGCCAGCAGCTTAACAGGGTTTGGGAACACCGGGGAGCTGTTTTTT.

There are many counts of this clonotype. The V gene is TRBV19, the J gene TRBJ1-2; the match to TRBD1 covers 11 bases. The germline CDR1 and CDR2 sequences are LNHDA and SQIVND (reference sequence). CDR3 size: 16 residues. V was pared by 5 bases and J by 4 bases, with 9 bases of the junction left unmatched. The CDR3 region is CASSLTWGTGGYGYTF. The DNA for the CDR3 is TGTGCCAGTAGTTTAACTTGGGGGACAGGGGGCTATGGCTACACCTTC.

V usage is TRBV20-1 and J usage is TRBJ2-1, with 7 nucleotides matching TRBD2. The CDR3 length is 18 residues. The junction had 15 bases not matched to a gene; V was cut back by 4 bases and J by 0 bases. CDR1 and CDR2 (germline): DFQATT, SNEGSKA (reference sequence). DNA for the CDR3: TGCAGTGCTACACCCCTCGAAGCCCGCGGGGGCTCCTACAATGAGCAGTTCTTC. It specifies CSATPLEARGGSYNEQFF.

This clonotype was counted ten times or more. V usage is TRBV6-2 or TRBV6-3 and J usage is TRBJ2-5; 8 nucleotides line up with TRBD2. J was trimmed by 1 base and V by 3 bases; bases with no gene match: 10. The CDR3 extends over 17 amino acids. CDR1 is MNHEY, CDR2 SVGEGT, per germline. CDR3 coding DNA: TGTGCCAGCAGTTATGTTTTCGGCACTAGCGGCCAAGAGACCCAGTACTTC. It translates to CASSYVFGTSGQETQYF.